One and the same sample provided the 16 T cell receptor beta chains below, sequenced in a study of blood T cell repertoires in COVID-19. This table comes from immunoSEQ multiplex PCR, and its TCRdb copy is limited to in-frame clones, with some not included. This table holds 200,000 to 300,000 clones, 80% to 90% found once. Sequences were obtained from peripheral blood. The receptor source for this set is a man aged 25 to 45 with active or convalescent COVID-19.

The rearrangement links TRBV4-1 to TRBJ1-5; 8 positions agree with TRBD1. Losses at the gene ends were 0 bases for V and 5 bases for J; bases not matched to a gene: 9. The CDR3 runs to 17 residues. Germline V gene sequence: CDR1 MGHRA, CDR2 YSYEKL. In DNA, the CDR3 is TGCGCCAGCAGCCAAGATCGGGAACAGGGGGAACATCAGCCCCAGCATTTT. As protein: CASSQDREQGEHQPQHF.

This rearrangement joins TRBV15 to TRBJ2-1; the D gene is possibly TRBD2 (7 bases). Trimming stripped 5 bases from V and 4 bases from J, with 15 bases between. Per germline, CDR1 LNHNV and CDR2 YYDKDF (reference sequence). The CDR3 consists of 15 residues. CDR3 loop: CATSPGRGLYNEQFF. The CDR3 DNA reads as TGTGCCACCAGCCCCGGGCGGGGGCTATACAATGAGCAGTTCTTC.

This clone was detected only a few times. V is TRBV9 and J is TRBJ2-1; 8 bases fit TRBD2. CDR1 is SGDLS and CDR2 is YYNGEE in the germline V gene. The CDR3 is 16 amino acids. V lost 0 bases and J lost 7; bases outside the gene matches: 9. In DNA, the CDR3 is TGTGCCAGCAGCGTAGAACCGGGCGGGGGGACAAATGAGCAGTTCTTC. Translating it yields CASSVEPGGGTNEQFF.

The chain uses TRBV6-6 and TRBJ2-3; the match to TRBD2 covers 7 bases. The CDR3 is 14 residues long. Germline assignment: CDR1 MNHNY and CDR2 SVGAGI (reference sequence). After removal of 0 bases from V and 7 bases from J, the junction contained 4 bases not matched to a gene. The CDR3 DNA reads TGTGCCAGCAGTTACTCAGCGGGGATCCATACGCAGTATTTT. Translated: CASSYSAGIHTQYF.

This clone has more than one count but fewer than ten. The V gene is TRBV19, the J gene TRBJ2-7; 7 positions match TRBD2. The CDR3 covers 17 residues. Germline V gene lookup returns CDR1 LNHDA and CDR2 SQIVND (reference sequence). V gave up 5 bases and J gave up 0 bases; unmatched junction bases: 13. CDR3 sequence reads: CASSPLAGGGSSYEQYF. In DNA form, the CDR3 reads TGTGCCAGTAGTCCGTTGGCGGGCGGGGGTAGCTCCTACGAGCAGTACTTC.

The CDR3 sequence: CASSPHTSGATGELFF. The CDR3, as DNA: TGCGCCAGCAGCCCGCACACTAGCGGGGCCACCGGGGAGCTGTTTTTT. This rearrangement joins TRBV4-3 to TRBJ2-2; 10 bases align to TRBD2. Losses at the gene ends were 4 bases for V and 4 bases for J; bases not matched to a gene: 6. Germline CDR1 LGHNA, CDR2 YSLEER. The CDR3 contains 16 residues.

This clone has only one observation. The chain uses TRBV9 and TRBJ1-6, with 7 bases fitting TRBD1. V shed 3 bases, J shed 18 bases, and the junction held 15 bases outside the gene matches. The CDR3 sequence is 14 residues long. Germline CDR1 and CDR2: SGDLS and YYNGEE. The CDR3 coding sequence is TGTGCCAGCAGCGCCGGGACAGCTCAGGAGTTCCCCCACTTT. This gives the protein CASSAGTAQEFPHF.

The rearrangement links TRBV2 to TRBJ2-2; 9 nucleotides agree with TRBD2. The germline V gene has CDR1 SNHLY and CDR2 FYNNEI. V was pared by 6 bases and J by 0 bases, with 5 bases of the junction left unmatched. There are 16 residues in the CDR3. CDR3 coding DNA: TGTGCCAGCAGACCGCGGGGGGGCGCGAACACCGGGGAGCTGTTTTTT. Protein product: CASRPRGGANTGELFF.

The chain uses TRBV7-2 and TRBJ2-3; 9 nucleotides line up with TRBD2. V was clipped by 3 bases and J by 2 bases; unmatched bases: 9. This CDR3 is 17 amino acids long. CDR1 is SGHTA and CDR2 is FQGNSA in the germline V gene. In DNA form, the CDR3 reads TGTGCCAGCAGCTTGGGACTTGGCGGGGGGGCCACAGATACGCAGTATTTT. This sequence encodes CASSLGLGGGATDTQYF.

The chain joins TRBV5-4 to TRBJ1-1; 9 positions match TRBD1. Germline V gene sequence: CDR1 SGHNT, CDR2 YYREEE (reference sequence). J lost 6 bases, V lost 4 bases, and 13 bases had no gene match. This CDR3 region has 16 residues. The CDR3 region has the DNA TGTGCCAGCAGCGGGGACAGGGAAGTTATTTGGTCTGAAGCTTTCTTT. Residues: CASSGDREVIWSEAFF.

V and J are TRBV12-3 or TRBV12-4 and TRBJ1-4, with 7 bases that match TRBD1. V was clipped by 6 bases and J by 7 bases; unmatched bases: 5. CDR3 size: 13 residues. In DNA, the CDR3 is TGTGCCAGCAGAAGACAGGGTGCTGAAAAACTGTTTTTT. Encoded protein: CASRRQGAEKLFF.

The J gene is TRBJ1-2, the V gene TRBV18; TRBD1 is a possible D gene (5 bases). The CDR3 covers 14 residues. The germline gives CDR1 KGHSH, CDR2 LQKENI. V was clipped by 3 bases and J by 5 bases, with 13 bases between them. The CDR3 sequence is CASSPADKGYGYTF. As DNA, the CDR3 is TGTGCCAGCTCACCGGCCGATAAGGGGTATGGCTACACCTTC.

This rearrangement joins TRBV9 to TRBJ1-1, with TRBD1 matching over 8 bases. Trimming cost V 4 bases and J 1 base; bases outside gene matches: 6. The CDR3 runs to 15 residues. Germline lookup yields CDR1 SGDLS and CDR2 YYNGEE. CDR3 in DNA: TGTGCCAGCAGCCCAAGAGGGACAGGGAACACTGAAGCTTTCTTT. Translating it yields CASSPRGTGNTEAFF. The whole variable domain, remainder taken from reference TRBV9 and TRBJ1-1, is DSGVTQTPKHLITATGQRVTLRCSPRSGDLSVYWYQQSLDQGLQFLIQYYNGEERAKGNILERFSAQQFPDLHSELNLSSLELGDSALYFCASSPRGTGNTEAFFGQGTRLTVV.

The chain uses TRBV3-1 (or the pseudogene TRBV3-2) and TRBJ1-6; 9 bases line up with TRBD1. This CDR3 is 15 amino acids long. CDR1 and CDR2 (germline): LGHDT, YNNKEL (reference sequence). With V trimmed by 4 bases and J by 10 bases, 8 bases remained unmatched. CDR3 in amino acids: CASSPGQGRSSPLHF. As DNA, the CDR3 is TGTGCCAGCAGCCCGGGACAGGGACGGAGCTCACCCCTCCACTTT.

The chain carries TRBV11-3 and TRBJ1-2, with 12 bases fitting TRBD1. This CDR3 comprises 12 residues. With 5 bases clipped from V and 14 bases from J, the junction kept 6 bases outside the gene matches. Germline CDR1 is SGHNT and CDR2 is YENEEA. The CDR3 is CASSPGTGGETF. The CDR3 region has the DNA TGTGCCAGCAGCCCTGGGACAGGGGGCGAAACCTTC.

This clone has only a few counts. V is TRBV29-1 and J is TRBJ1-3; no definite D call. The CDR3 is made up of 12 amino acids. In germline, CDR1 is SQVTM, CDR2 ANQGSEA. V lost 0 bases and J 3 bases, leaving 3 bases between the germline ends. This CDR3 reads CSVEDNGNTIYF. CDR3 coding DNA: TGCAGCGTTGAAGATAATGGAAACACCATATATTTT.